This T cell receptor (beta chain) came from a study of Siglec-9 on CD8 T cells in melanoma. Turning to this clone: Antigen specificity is unknown.

CDR1 and CDR2 (germline): MDHEN, SYDVKM. V gave up 3 bases and J gave up 9 bases, with 15 bases separating them. The CDR3 contains 14 residues. Findings and caveats of the study: An effector memory CD8+ T-cell subset seemingly accumulating in melanoma was reportedly marked and regulated by Siglec-9.

Here immunoSEQ multiplex PCR was the method, and the copy in TCRdb shows in-frame clones only, minus some. Among approximately 39,000 clones, more than 65% were seen once, and the ten largest hold approximately 2%. Input material: Siglec-9- CD8+ T cells sorted from blood. The rearrangement links TRBV28 to TRBJ2-1; D call uncertain. The sequence came from a human donor in good health. The DNA for the CDR3 is TGTGCCAGCAGTTTCACTACGGAAGCGAGTGAGCAGTTCTTC. Protein: CASSFTTEASEQFF.